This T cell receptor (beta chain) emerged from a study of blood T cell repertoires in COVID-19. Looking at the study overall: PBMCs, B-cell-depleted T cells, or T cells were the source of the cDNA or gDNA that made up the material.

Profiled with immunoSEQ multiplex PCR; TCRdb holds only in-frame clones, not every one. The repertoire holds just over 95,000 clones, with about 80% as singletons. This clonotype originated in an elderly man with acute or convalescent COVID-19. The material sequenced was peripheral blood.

The CDR3 reads CASRDYRELGGYTF. The CDR3 DNA is TGTGCCAGCAGAGACTACAGGGAGCTAGGGGGCTACACCTTC. The rearrangement links TRBV3-1 (or the pseudogene TRBV3-2) to TRBJ1-2; D is perhaps TRBD1 (6 bases). The CDR3 extends over 14 amino acids. Per the germline V gene, CDR1 is LGHDT and CDR2 is YNNKEL (reference sequence). Trimming removed 6 bases at V and 8 bases at J, with 19 bases between.